A selection of T cell receptor beta chains follows, all from one sample in a study of identifying expanded T cells in peripheral blood. Profiling relied on immunoSEQ multiplex PCR, and the TCRdb table lists in-frame clones only, not all of them. The data show about 100,000 clones, 70% to 90% seen once. The sequenced material came from blood. The source of these receptors is a person between 18 and 75 years old in good health. The CDR3 runs from the conserved cysteine through the conserved F or W.

TRBV2 CASSLWGTDNEKLFF
TRBV2 CASSLRGDQPQHF
TRBV27 CASSSGAISYEQYF
TRBV21-1 CASSKALYSGPGEPGANVLTF
TRBV19 CASRRQGTGHNQPQHF
TRBV7-2 CASSLGRSNNEAFF
TRBV7-3 CASSLTNRGQYNEQFF
TRBV2 CASTQQGGDYGYTF
TRBV4-2 CASSRERGAIYEQYF
TRBV28 CASSLFGQGVTYNEQFF
TRBV19 CASSTRTGGRETQYF
TRBV11-2 CASSPWPQGRETQYF
TRBV5-4 CASSGLAGAPTYNEQFF
TRBV6-5 CASSSGRLNQPQHF
TRBV7-3 CASSTQGGNTEAFF
TRBV9 CASTPLGSDNEQFF
TRBV27 CASSFSGNQPQHF
TRBV10-3 CAISESTANYGYTF
TRBV10-3 CAISDRTGRTEAFF